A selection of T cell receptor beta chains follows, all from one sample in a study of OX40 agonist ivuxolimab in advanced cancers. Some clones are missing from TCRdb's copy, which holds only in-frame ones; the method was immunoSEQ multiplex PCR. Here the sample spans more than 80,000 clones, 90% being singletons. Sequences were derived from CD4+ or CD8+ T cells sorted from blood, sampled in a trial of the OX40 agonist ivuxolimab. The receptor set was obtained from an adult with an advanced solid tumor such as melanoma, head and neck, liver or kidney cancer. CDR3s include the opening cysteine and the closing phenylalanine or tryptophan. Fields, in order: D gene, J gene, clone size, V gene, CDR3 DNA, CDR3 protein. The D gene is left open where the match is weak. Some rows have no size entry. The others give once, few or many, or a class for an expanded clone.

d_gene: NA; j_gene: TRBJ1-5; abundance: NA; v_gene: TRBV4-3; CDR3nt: TGCGCCAGCAGCCAAGGGAAAAATCAGCCCCAGCATTTT; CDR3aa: CASSQGKNQPQHF
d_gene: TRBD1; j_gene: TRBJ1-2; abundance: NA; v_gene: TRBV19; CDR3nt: TGTGCCAGTACCCCGACAGGGGGCGCCTATGGCTACACCTTC; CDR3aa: CASTPTGGAYGYTF
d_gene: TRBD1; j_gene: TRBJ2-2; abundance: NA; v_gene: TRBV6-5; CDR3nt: TGTGCCTCGACTGCCAGGGGGCCGAACACCGGGGAGCTGTTTTTT; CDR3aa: CASTARGPNTGELFF
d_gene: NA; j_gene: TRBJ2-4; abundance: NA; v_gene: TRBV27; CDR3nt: TGTGCCAGCAGTTTGAGCTTAGCCAAAAACATTCAGTACTTC; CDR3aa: CASSLSLAKNIQYF
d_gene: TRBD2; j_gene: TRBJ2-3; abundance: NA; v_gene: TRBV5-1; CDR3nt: TGCGCCAGCAGCGGCGGACTAGTGGGTAGCACAGATACGCAGTATTTT; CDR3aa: CASSGGLVGSTDTQYF
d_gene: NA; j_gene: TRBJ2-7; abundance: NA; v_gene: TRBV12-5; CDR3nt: TGTGCTAGTGCCCGTGTCCTGGGTGAGCAGTACTTC; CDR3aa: CASARVLGEQYF
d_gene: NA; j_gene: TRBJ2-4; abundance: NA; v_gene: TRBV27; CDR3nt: TGTGCCAGCAGTCGAGAGGCAGCCAAAAACATTCAGTACTTC; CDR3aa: CASSREAAKNIQYF
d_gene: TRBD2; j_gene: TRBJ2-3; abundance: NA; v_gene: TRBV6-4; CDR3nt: TGTGCCAGCAGGATTAGCGGGGCGAGCACAGATACGCAGTATTTT; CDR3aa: CASRISGASTDTQYF
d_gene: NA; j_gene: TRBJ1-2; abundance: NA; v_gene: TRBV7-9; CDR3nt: TGTGCCAGCAGCTTAGGATACCTGGGTCCCTACACCTTC; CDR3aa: CASSLGYLGPYTF
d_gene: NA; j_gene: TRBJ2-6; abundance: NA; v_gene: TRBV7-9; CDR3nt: TGTGCCAGCAGCTTAGCGCCTGGGGCCAACGTCCTGACTTTC; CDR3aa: CASSLAPGANVLTF
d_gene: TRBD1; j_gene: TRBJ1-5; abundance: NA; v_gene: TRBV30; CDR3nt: TGTGCCTGGAGTGAGGGAGGGGGCCAGCCCCAGCATTTT; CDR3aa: CAWSEGGGQPQHF
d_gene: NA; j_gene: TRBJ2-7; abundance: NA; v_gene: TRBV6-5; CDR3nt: TGTGCCAGCAGTTACCAGGGGCGGGGGTCGGGGGAGCAGTACTTC; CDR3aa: CASSYQGRGSGEQYF
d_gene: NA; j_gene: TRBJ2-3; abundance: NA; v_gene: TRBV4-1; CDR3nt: TGCGCCAGCAGCCAAGGTCGGGGCCCCACAGATACGCAGTATTTT; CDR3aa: CASSQGRGPTDTQYF
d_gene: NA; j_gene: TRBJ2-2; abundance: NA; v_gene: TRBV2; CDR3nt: TGTGCCAGCAGGAAAGTAATTGGGACAAGGAACACCGGGGAGCTGTTTTTT; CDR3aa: CASRKVIGTRNTGELFF
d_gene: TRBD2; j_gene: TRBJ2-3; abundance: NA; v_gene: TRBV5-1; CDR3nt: TGCGCCAGCAGCTTGTCAGCTAGCGGGACCACGGATACGCAGTATTTT; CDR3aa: CASSLSASGTTDTQYF
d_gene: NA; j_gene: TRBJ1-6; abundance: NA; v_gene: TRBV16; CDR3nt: TGTGCCAGCAGCCAATCTCGACGGGACATCTCGAATTCACCCCTCCACTTT; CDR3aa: CASSQSRRDISNSPLHF
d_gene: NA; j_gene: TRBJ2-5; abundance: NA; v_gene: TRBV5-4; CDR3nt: TGTGCCAGCAGCCGCAGAGAGGATTCGGGCGGGGTAGGGACCCAGTACTTC; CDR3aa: CASSRREDSGGVGTQYF
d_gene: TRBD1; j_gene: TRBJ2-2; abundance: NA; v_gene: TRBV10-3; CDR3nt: TGTGCCATCAGCCGACAGGGGGGCACCGGGGAGCTGTTTTTT; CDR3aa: CAISRQGGTGELFF
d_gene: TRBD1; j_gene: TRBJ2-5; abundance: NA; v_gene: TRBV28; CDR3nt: TGTGCCAGCAGCCGCGGACAGGGGAAGCAAGAGACCCAGTACTTC; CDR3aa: CASSRGQGKQETQYF
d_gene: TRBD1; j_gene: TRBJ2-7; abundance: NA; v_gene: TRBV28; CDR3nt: TGTGCCAGCAGTATCCCCCAGGGGGCAGGGGCCGAGCAGTACTTC; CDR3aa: CASSIPQGAGAEQYF
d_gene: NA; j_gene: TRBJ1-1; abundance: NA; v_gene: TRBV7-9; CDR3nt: TGTGCCAGCAGCTTATTGGCGGGGGGAACTGAAGCTTTCTTT; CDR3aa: CASSLLAGGTEAFF
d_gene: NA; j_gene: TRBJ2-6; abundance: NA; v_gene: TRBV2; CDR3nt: TGTGCCAGCAGAGGGTTGGGTGGGACCAACGTCCTGACTTTC; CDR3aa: CASRGLGGTNVLTF
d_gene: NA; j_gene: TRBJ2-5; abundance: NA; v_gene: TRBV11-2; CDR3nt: TGTGCCAGCAGCTTAGGCCCTGGTCTAAAAGAGACCCAGTACTTC; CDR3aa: CASSLGPGLKETQYF
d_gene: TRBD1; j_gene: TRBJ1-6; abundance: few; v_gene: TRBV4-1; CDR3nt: TGCGCCAGCAGCCTTGACAGGGGGTCACCCCTCCACTTT; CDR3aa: CASSLDRGSPLHF
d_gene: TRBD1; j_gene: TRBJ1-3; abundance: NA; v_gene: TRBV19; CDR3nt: TGTGCCAGCGGAGTAGGACAGGGCGACTCTGGAAACACCATATATTTT; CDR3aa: CASGVGQGDSGNTIYF
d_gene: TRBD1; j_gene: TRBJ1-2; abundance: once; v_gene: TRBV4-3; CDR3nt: TGCGCCAGCAGCCAAGATAGGGGACAGTTTGGTGGCTACACCTTC; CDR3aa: CASSQDRGQFGGYTF
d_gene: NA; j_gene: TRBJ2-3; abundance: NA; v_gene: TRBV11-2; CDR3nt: TGTGCCAGCAGCCCGGGACTCAGAAGCACAGATACGCAGTATTTT; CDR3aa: CASSPGLRSTDTQYF
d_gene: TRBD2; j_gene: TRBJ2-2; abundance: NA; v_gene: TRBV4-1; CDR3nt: TGCGCCAGCAGCCAGAGCGGGGGTGGAAACGGGGAGCTGTTTTTT; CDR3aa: CASSQSGGGNGELFF
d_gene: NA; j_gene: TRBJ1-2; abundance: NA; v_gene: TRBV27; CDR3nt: TGTGCCAGCAGTTTAGGGGGGGTGGGTGGCTACACCTTC; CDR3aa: CASSLGGVGGYTF
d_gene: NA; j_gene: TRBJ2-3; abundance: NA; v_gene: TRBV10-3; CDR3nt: TGTGCCATCAAATCGGGCAGGATTCAGTATTTT; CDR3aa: CAIKSGRIQYF
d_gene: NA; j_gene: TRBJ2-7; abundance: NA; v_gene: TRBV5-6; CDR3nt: TGTGCCAGCAGCTTGGTATCCAGGTCCCACGAGCAGTACTTC; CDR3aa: CASSLVSRSHEQYF
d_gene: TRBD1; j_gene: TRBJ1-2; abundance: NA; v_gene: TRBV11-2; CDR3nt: TGTGCCAGCAGCGCAGGGACAGGGTATGGCTACACCTTC; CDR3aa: CASSAGTGYGYTF
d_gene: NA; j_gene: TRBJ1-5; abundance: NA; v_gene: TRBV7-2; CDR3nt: TGTGCCAGCAGTTTAGGGAGGGAACAGCCCCAGCATTTT; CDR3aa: CASSLGREQPQHF
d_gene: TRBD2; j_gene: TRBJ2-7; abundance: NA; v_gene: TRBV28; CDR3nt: TGTGCCAGCACACTAGCGGGGGGGGTGAGACCGGCACCCTACGAGCAGTACTTC; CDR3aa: CASTLAGGVRPAPYEQYF
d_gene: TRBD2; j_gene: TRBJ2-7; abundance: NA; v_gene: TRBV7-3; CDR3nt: TGTGCCAGCAGCTTAGGTAGCGGGGGGGCCTACGAGCAGTACTTC; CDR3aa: CASSLGSGGAYEQYF
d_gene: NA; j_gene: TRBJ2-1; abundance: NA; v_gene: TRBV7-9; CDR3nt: TGTGCCAGCAGCCGCCAGGCGCACGCCAATGAGCAGTTCTTC; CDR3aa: CASSRQAHANEQFF
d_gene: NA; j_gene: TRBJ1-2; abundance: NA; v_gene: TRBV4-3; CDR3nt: TGCGCCAGCAGCCAAACCGCGCCAGCTAACTATGGCTACACCTTC; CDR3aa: CASSQTAPANYGYTF
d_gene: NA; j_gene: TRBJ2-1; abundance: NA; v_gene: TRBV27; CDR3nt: TGTGCCAGCAGTTTATCGCACGACGGCGCCGCCTACAATGAGCAGTTCTTC; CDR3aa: CASSLSHDGAAYNEQFF
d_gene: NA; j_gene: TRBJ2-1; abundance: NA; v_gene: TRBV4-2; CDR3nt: TGTGCCAGCAGCCAAGATCGGCAGGGTTGGAGCTCCTACAATGAGCAGTTCTTC; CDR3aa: CASSQDRQGWSSYNEQFF
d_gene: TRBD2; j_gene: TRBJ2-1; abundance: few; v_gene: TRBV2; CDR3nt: TGTGCCAGCAGTGAAGGAGCGGGGGGGCCCTACAATGAGCAGTTCTTC; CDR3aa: CASSEGAGGPYNEQFF
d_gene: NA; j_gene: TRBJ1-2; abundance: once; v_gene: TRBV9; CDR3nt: TGTGCCAGCAGCGTAGGGAGGACTGCTAACTATGACTACACCTTC; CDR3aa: CASSVGRTANYDYTF
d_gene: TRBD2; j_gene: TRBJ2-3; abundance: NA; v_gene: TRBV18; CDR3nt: TGTGCCAGCTCAGGACTAGCGGACCGTAGCACAGATACGCAGTATTTT; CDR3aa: CASSGLADRSTDTQYF
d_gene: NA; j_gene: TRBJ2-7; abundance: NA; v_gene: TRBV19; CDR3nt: TGTGCCAGTAGTAAGGTTCCGACTTCGGTGGAGCAGTACTTC; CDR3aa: CASSKVPTSVEQYF
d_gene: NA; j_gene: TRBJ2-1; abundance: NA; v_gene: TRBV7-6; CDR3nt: TGTGCCAGCAGCTTGCTGACAGCCCTTGATCCCAATGAGCAGTTCTTC; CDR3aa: CASSLLTALDPNEQFF
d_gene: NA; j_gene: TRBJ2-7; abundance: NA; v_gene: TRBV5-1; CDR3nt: TGCGCCAGCAGCTTGAGAAAGGGTATGTGGAGGAGCGAATCCTACGAGCAGTACTTC; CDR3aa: CASSLRKGMWRSESYEQYF
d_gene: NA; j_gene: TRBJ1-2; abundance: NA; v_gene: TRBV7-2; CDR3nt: TGTGCCAGCAGCCGCCGTTTCGTTGGGCGGGGAGATGATGGCTACACCTTC; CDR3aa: CASSRRFVGRGDDGYTF
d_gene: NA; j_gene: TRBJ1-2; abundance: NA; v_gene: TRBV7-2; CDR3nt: TGTGCCAGCAGCTTAGCTCAGGCAGGCTATGGCTACACCTTC; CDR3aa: CASSLAQAGYGYTF
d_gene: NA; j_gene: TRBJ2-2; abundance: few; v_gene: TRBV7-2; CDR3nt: TGTGCCAGCAGCTTAGCGCTGGGGGACACCGGGGAGCTGTTTTTT; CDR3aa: CASSLALGDTGELFF
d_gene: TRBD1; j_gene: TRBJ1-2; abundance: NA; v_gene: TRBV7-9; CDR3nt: TGTGCCAGCGGACAGGGAGGCTATGGCTACACCTTC; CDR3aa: CASGQGGYGYTF
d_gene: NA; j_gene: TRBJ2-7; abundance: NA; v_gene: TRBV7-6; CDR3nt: TGTGCCAGCAGCTTAGTCGGCAGGGTATCCTACGAGCAGTACTTC; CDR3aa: CASSLVGRVSYEQYF
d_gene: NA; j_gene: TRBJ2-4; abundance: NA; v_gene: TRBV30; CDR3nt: TGTGCCTGGAGTGTTAGCCGGGGAAACATTCAGTACTTC; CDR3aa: CAWSVSRGNIQYF
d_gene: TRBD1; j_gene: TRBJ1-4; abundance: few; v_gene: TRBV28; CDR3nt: TGTGCCAGCAGTACCGACAGGGGAGGTGAAAAACTGTTTTTT; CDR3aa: CASSTDRGGEKLFF